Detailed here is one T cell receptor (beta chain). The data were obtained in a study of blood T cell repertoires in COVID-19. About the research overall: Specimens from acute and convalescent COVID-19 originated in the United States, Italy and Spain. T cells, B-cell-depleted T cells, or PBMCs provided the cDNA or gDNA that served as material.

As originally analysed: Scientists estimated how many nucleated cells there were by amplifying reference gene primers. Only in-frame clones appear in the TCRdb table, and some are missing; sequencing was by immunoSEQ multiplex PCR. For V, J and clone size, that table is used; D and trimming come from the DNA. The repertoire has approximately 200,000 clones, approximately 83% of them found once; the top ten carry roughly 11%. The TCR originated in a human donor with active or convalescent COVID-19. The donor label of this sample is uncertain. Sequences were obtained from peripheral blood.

CDR3 in DNA: TGTGCCATCATGGAAGATGCGGGGGGGATATACAATGAGCAGTTCTTC. This translates into CAIMEDAGGIYNEQFF. V and J are TRBV10-3 and TRBJ2-1; 9 positions agree with TRBD2. CDR1 ENHRY and CDR2 SYGVKD come from the germline V gene. The CDR3 loop spans 16 amino acids. Germline trimming cut 7 bases from V and 4 bases from J; bases unmatched to any gene: 11.